This TCR beta chain was profiled in a study of cytomegalovirus exposure and HLA in healthy donors. Findings and limits, study-wide: Relative to equally common others, HLA-associated TCR beta chains showed greater clonal expansion in a later analysis. Among the CMV-associated chains, a few were confirmed in vitro as specific for CMV antigens. A later analysis found most CMV-associated TCR beta chains apparently HLA-restricted.

The ends were cut back, 1 base at V and 8 bases at J, with 8 bases in the middle. This CDR3 spans 12 amino acids. Germline V lookup: CDR1 SGHVS, CDR2 FQNEAQ. This clone has just one count. As yet, its antigen is unknown. PCR was performed using 60 Vbeta and 13 Jbeta primers. Sequencing was performed with immunoSEQ multiplex PCR; in TCRdb, only in-frame clones are kept and a portion is missing. The table includes about 130,000 clones, 82% detected once. The sequence derives from a boy between 10 and 17 years old in good health and CMV-seronegative. Sequenced: PBMCs. The genes are TRBV7-8 and TRBJ1-2; D not resolved. This CDR3 reads CASSLGVGGYTF. CDR3 coding DNA: TGTGCCAGCAGCTTAGGGGTGGGCGGCTACACCTTC.